The 23 T cell receptor beta chains below were found in one sample sequenced in a study of T cell repertoires in cytomegalovirus infection. TCRdb re-called the reads with MiXCR, one entry per CDR3 protein. The repertoire has under 850,000 distinct CDR3 sequences, less than 40% of them found once; the top ten carry around 2.8%. Source material: PBMCs. The receptor source for this set is a human donor in good health (CMV status not recorded). Some clones in this sample may be carry-over from other donors' samples.

This clonotype was seen repeatedly, ten times or more. V gene TRBV7-9 combines with J gene TRBJ2-7; perhaps D is TRBD1 or TRBD2 (5 bases each). V gave up 4 bases and J gave up 7 bases, with 11 bases separating them. The V gene's germline CDR1 is SEHNR and CDR2 FQNEAQ (reference sequence). The CDR3 is 12 amino acids. The CDR3 coding sequence is TGTGCCAGCAGCTCCGGGACGTGGGAGCAGTACTTC. Translation: CASSSGTWEQYF.

This clonotype appeared once. This sequence joins TRBV5-6 and TRBJ2-5, with TRBD2 matching 8 bases. Germline CDR1 is SGHDT and CDR2 is YYEEEE. The CDR3 sequence is 14 residues long. J was trimmed by 3 bases and V by 4 bases; bases with no gene match: 5. The CDR3 bases are TGTGCCAGCAGCCCCGGGGGGGAGGAAGAGACCCAGTACTTC. Translation: CASSPGGEEETQYF.

The sample holds many counts of this clonotype. This chain connects TRBV7-2 to TRBJ2-3; 9 bases map to TRBD2. The junction had 10 bases not matched to a gene; V was cut back by 7 bases and J by 5 bases. This CDR3 comprises 15 residues. The germline V gene encodes CDR1 SGHTA and CDR2 FQGNSA. CDR3 loop: CASIRAGGQRDTQYF. In DNA form, the CDR3 reads TGTGCCAGCATCAGGGCGGGAGGGCAACGAGATACGCAGTATTTT. Variable domain in full (rest from reference TRBV7-2 and TRBJ2-3): GAGVSQSPSNKVTEKGKDVELRCDPISGHTALYWYRQSLGQGLEFLIYFQGNSAPDKSGLPSDRFSAERTGGSVSTLTIQRTQQEDSAVYLCASIRAGGQRDTQYFGPGTRLTVL.

The chain recombines TRBV5-5 with TRBJ2-1; perhaps TRBD2 as D (5 bases). CDR3 size: 15 residues. Trimming took 2 bases from V and 1 from J, leaving 10 bases between them. Per germline, CDR1 SGHKS and CDR2 YYEKEE (reference sequence). The CDR3, as DNA: TGTGCCAGCAGCTTAGCGGTGGCGTCCTACAATGAGCAGTTCTTC. It yields the protein CASSLAVASYNEQFF. The full variable domain, with the rest looked up from reference TRBV5-5 and TRBJ2-1, is DAGVTQSPTHLIKTRGQQVTLRCSPISGHKSVSWYQQVLGQGPQFIFQYYEKEERGRGNFPDRFSARQFPNYSSELNVNALLLGDSALYLCASSLAVASYNEQFFGPGTRLTVL.

There are a few counts of this clonotype. This chain connects TRBV4-1 to TRBJ1-2; D might be TRBD1 (6 bases). CDR1 MGHRA and CDR2 YSYEKL come from the germline V gene. This CDR3 region has 15 residues. V was shortened by 4 bases and J by 0 bases, with 12 bases between the two germline ends. CDR3 DNA sequence: TGCGCCAGCAGCCTTAAGACAGGAGCTAACTATGGCTACACCTTC. Residues: CASSLKTGANYGYTF.

This clonotype has a handful of counts. The CDR3 DNA reads as TGTGCCAGCAGCTTTTGGGAGGGTCAGCCCCAGCATTTT. Residues: CASSFWEGQPQHF. The chain couples TRBV7-9 to TRBJ1-5; D not resolved. CDR3 size: 13 residues. Germline V lookup: CDR1 SEHNR, CDR2 FQNEAQ (reference sequence). The germline V and J ends were trimmed by 3 bases and 6 bases, with 9 bases remaining between them.

The chain uses TRBV5-1 and TRBJ1-1, with a weak D call TRBD1 (5 bases). Trimming removed 0 bases at V and 0 bases at J, with 9 bases between. Germline loops: CDR1 SGHRS, CDR2 YFSETQ. The CDR3 extends over 15 amino acids. CDR3 nucleotides: TGCGCCAGCAGCTTGGAAGAGGGGATGAACACTGAAGCTTTCTTT. Translating it yields CASSLEEGMNTEAFF.

J is TRBJ1-1 and V is TRBV28; no clear D gene. Germline V gene data show CDR1 as MDHEN and CDR2 as SYDVKM. CDR3 length: 13 residues. Trimming took off 7 bases at V and 10 bases at J, with 19 bases between the two ends. CDR3 amino acids: CASTPGSPLGAFF. The CDR3 nucleotides are TGTGCCAGCACCCCTGGCAGCCCACTAGGAGCTTTCTTT.

This clonotype was seen a handful of times. This chain joins TRBV7-9 and TRBJ1-3; D ambiguous. The CDR3 runs 15 residues. V was trimmed by 5 bases and J by 1 base, leaving 12 bases between them. CDR1 and CDR2 from the germline V gene are SEHNR and FQNEAQ (reference sequence). The CDR3 loop is CASSPPWTSGNTIYF. For the CDR3, the DNA is TGTGCCAGCAGCCCACCTTGGACGTCTGGAAACACCATATATTTT.

This clonotype was counted a single time. This chain joins TRBV12-3 or TRBV12-4 and TRBJ2-3; D perhaps matches TRBD2 (5 bases). The V gene lost 5 bases and the J gene lost 6 bases, with 15 bases spanning the gap. The CDR3 loop spans 14 amino acids. The CDR3, as DNA: TGTGCCAGCAGTCTTACTAGGTTGCCGGATACGCAGTATTTT. Translating gives CASSLTRLPDTQYF.

Many counts were recorded for this clonotype. This rearrangement joins TRBV7-2 to TRBJ1-5; D perhaps matches TRBD1 (5 bases). The CDR3 is 13 residues long. The V end lost 5 bases, the J end lost 5 bases, and 10 bases lay between the germline ends. The germline V gene encodes CDR1 SGHTA and CDR2 FQGNSA. CDR3 nucleotides: TGTGCCAGCAGCCACCTGGGGGATCAGCCCCAGCATTTT. Residues: CASSHLGDQPQHF.

This clonotype has more than one count but fewer than ten. The V gene is TRBV7-6, the J gene TRBJ2-1; a weak D match, TRBD2 (7 bases). This CDR3 comprises 15 residues. Trimming cost V 5 bases and J 12 bases, with 23 bases left between them. Germline-derived CDR1 and CDR2 are SGHVS and FNYEAQ. The CDR3 here is CASSQRGGTIGGQFF. The CDR3 DNA reads TGTGCCAGCAGCCAAAGGGGGGGGACAATCGGGGGGCAGTTCTTC.

This chain uses TRBV2 with TRBJ2-2, with 7 bases fitting TRBD1. The CDR3 extends over 14 amino acids. Looked up from germline, CDR1 is SNHLY and CDR2 is FYNNEI. Trimming cost V 8 bases and J 7 bases; bases outside gene matches: 10. The CDR3 DNA follows: TGTGCCAGCCGTCCGGGGACAGCCCTCGGGGAGCTGTTTTTT. Protein: CASRPGTALGELFF. The entire variable domain, with the rest obtained from reference TRBV2 and TRBJ2-2, is as follows: EPEVTQTPSHQVTQMGQEVILRCVPISNHLYFYWYRQILGQKVEFLVSFYNNEISEKSEIFDDQFSVERPDGSNFTLKIRSTKLEDSAMYFCASRPGTALGELFFGEGSRLTVL.

V usage is TRBV27 and J usage is TRBJ2-7, with D tentatively TRBD2 (6 bases). CDR3 size: 14 residues. Germline lookup yields CDR1 MNHEY and CDR2 SMNVEV (reference sequence). Trimming cost V 5 bases and J 4 bases, with 15 bases left between them. CDR3 nucleotides: TGTGCCAGCAGTCATCCGGGAGACCCTTACGAGCAGTACTTC. Translating it yields CASSHPGDPYEQYF.

The sample holds many counts of this clonotype. The chain has TRBV7-2 and TRBJ2-3; TRBD2 matches 10 bases. The CDR3 spans 15 residues. In germline, CDR1 is SGHTA, CDR2 FQGNSA. The V gene end was trimmed by 1 base and the J gene end by 6 bases; junction bases not matched to a gene: 4. For the CDR3, the DNA is TGTGCCAGCAGCTTAGTACTAGCGGGGACCGATACGCAGTATTTT. It codes for CASSLVLAGTDTQYF.

This clonotype has just a few counts. The rearrangement joins TRBV6-5 to TRBJ2-1; TRBD2 matches at 11 bases. Germline V gives CDR1 MNHEY, CDR2 SVGAGI. V lost 5 bases and J lost 5; bases outside the gene matches: 2. The CDR3 runs 14 residues. Here the CDR3 DNA reads TGTGCCAGCAGTATGACTAGCGGGAACAATGAGCAGTTCTTC. Protein product: CASSMTSGNNEQFF.

The chain joins TRBV24-1 to TRBJ1-1, with D perhaps matching TRBD1 (5 bases). Germline V gene sequence: CDR1 KGHDR, CDR2 SFDVKD. The ends were cut back, 5 bases at V and 4 bases at J, with 13 bases in the middle. The CDR3 has 14 residues. The chain's CDR3 is CATSGGRSITEAFF. CDR3 in DNA: TGTGCCACCAGTGGGGGCAGGTCTATCACTGAAGCTTTCTTT.

The chain couples TRBV20-1 to TRBJ2-7; 10 bases agree with TRBD1. V was pared by 1 base and J by 0 bases, with 6 bases of the junction left unmatched. Germline V gene lookup returns CDR1 DFQATT and CDR2 SNEGSKA (reference sequence). This CDR3 comprises 16 residues. This CDR3 reads CSARGSRQGASYEQYF. As DNA, the CDR3 is TGCAGTGCTAGAGGATCCCGACAGGGGGCCTCCTACGAGCAGTACTTC.

The V call is TRBV5-1, the J call TRBJ2-5, with D perhaps matching TRBD1 or TRBD2 (5 bases each). The CDR3 extends over 13 amino acids. Trimming took off 4 bases at V and 5 bases at J, with 12 bases between the two ends. The germline V gene has CDR1 SGHRS and CDR2 YFSETQ. The CDR3 sequence is CASSLNWGETQYF. CDR3 sequence (DNA): TGCGCCAGCAGCCTGAATTGGGGGGAGACCCAGTACTTC. The variable domain in full, with the rest retrieved from reference TRBV5-1 and TRBJ2-5, is KAGVTQTPRYLIKTRGQQVTLSCSPISGHRSVSWYQQTPGQGLQFLFEYFSETQRNKGNFPGRFSGRQFSNSRSEMNVSTLELGDSALYLCASSLNWGETQYFGPGTRLLVL.

In its sample, this clonotype was seen a few times. The chain is built from TRBV12-3 or TRBV12-4 and TRBJ2-7; 10 positions agree with TRBD2. The CDR3 contains 14 residues. The V and J ends lost 7 bases and 2 bases, in that order; junction bases with no gene match: 5. The CDR3 region is CASNEAGGTYEQYF. DNA of the CDR3: TGTGCCAGCAATGAAGCGGGGGGGACCTACGAGCAGTACTTC.

This clonotype was detected only a few times. CDR3 in DNA: TGCAGCGCCGTAACGGTCTACGAGCAGTACTTC. Translating it yields CSAVTVYEQYF. V and J are TRBV29-1 and TRBJ2-7; D is uncertain. This CDR3 spans 11 amino acids. Germline assignment: CDR1 SQVTM and CDR2 ANQGSEA. Deletions cut 7 bases from V and 3 bases from J, with 10 bases between.

This clonotype appeared many times. CDR3 in DNA: TGTGCCAGCAGCTTAGCCCCACCCCCGGGGAGCACAGATACGCAGTATTTT. This translates into CASSLAPPPGSTDTQYF. V and J are TRBV7-6 and TRBJ2-3; maybe TRBD2 (5 bases). Germline V gives CDR1 SGHVS, CDR2 FNYEAQ. This CDR3 contains 17 residues. V gave up 0 bases and J gave up 0 bases, with 13 bases separating them.

The chain is built from TRBV20-1 and TRBJ1-5, with no clear D. Germline loops: CDR1 DFQATT, CDR2 SNEGSKA (reference sequence). The CDR3 totals 12 residues. Trimming removed 7 bases at V and 5 bases at J, with 12 bases between. CDR3 in amino acids: CSVGSVYQPQHF. Here the CDR3 DNA reads TGCAGTGTCGGAAGCGTATATCAGCCCCAGCATTTT.